A selection of T cell receptor beta chains follows, all from one sample in a study of blood T cell repertoires in COVID-19. Data came from immunoSEQ multiplex PCR; TCRdb stores just in-frame clones and leaves some out. There are roughly 200,000 clones in the sample; approximately 80% occur only once, and about 7.8% lies in the top ten. The specimen sequenced was peripheral blood. These receptors all come from a woman aged 80 or over with COVID-19, enrolled during active disease. Each CDR3 is given with its conserved first and last residue. The D gene is left open where the match is weak. Size is stated for part of the rows, as once, few or many counts, or as a class when the clone is expanded.

d_call: .; j_call: TRBJ2-3; clone_size: .; v_call: TRBV2; cdr3_aa: CASTQGKDTQYF; cdr3_nt: TGTGCCAGCACACAGGGCAAAGATACGCAGTATTTT
d_call: .; j_call: TRBJ1-1; clone_size: .; v_call: TRBV7-2; cdr3_aa: CASSPRPYSNTEAFF; cdr3_nt: TGTGCCAGCAGCCCCCGCCCGTACAGCAACACTGAAGCTTTCTTT
d_call: TRBD1; j_call: TRBJ2-7; clone_size: .; v_call: TRBV6-6; cdr3_aa: CASSLGGPSHEQYF; cdr3_nt: TGTGCCAGCAGTCTAGGGGGCCCCTCACACGAGCAGTACTTC
d_call: .; j_call: TRBJ2-7; clone_size: .; v_call: TRBV7-9; cdr3_aa: CASFGGGEQYF; cdr3_nt: TGTGCCAGCTTCGGGGGTGGCGAGCAGTACTTC
d_call: TRBD1; j_call: TRBJ2-2; clone_size: .; v_call: TRBV12-3/TRBV12-4; cdr3_aa: CASSRQGTGELFF; cdr3_nt: TGTGCCAGCAGCCGACAGGGAACCGGGGAGCTGTTTTTT
d_call: TRBD2; j_call: TRBJ2-1; clone_size: .; v_call: TRBV18; cdr3_aa: CASSPRTSGSNEQFF; cdr3_nt: TGTGCCAGCTCACCCCGGACTAGCGGGTCCAATGAGCAGTTCTTC
d_call: TRBD1; j_call: TRBJ2-7; clone_size: .; v_call: TRBV27; cdr3_aa: CASSPWDSFYEQYF; cdr3_nt: TGTGCCAGCAGCCCTTGGGACAGCTTCTACGAGCAGTACTTC
d_call: TRBD1; j_call: TRBJ1-5; clone_size: .; v_call: TRBV2; cdr3_aa: CASSKDRGGQPQHF; cdr3_nt: TGTGCCAGCAGTAAAGACAGGGGAGGACAGCCCCAGCATTTT
d_call: TRBD2; j_call: TRBJ2-3; clone_size: .; v_call: TRBV2; cdr3_aa: CASARTAGLAGYTQYF; cdr3_nt: TGTGCCAGCGCACGGACAGCGGGACTAGCTGGCTATACGCAGTATTTT
d_call: .; j_call: TRBJ2-5; clone_size: .; v_call: TRBV6-1; cdr3_aa: CASSEEGRRQETQYF; cdr3_nt: TGTGCCAGCAGTGAAGAAGGCAGGAGGCAAGAGACCCAGTACTTC
d_call: .; j_call: TRBJ1-3; clone_size: once; v_call: TRBV7-8; cdr3_aa: CASSLSVNSGNTIYF; cdr3_nt: TGTGCCAGCAGCTTATCGGTAAACTCTGGAAACACCATATATTTT
d_call: TRBD1; j_call: TRBJ1-6; clone_size: .; v_call: TRBV7-9; cdr3_aa: CASSLAGTGGVNNSPLHF; cdr3_nt: TGTGCCAGCAGCTTAGCCGGGACAGGGGGCGTAAATAATTCACCCCTCCACTTT
d_call: TRBD2; j_call: TRBJ2-3; clone_size: once; v_call: TRBV24-1; cdr3_aa: CATSDLTSGSSTDTQYF; cdr3_nt: TGTGCCACCAGTGATTTGACTAGCGGGAGTAGCACAGATACGCAGTATTTT
d_call: TRBD1; j_call: TRBJ1-4; clone_size: .; v_call: TRBV3-1/TRBV3-2; cdr3_aa: CASSPVPGQGVTTNEKLFF; cdr3_nt: TGTGCCAGCAGCCCAGTCCCGGGACAGGGAGTAACAACTAATGAAAAACTGTTTTTT
d_call: .; j_call: TRBJ1-4; clone_size: .; v_call: TRBV19; cdr3_aa: CASSRQGNWNEKLFF; cdr3_nt: TGTGCCAGTAGCCGCCAGGGGAATTGGAATGAAAAACTGTTTTTT
d_call: TRBD2; j_call: TRBJ2-7; clone_size: .; v_call: TRBV6-5; cdr3_aa: CASSLTSGAYSYEQYF; cdr3_nt: TGTGCCAGCAGTTTGACTAGCGGGGCGTACTCCTACGAGCAGTACTTC
d_call: .; j_call: TRBJ1-2; clone_size: .; v_call: TRBV6-5; cdr3_aa: CASMSAGSGYTF; cdr3_nt: TGTGCCAGCATGTCGGCGGGGAGTGGCTACACCTTC
d_call: .; j_call: TRBJ1-3; clone_size: .; v_call: TRBV6-5; cdr3_aa: CASSYGWGGPIYF; cdr3_nt: TGTGCCAGCAGTTATGGATGGGGCGGCCCCATATATTTT
d_call: .; j_call: TRBJ2-4; clone_size: .; v_call: TRBV6-6; cdr3_aa: CASSFQKNIQYF; cdr3_nt: TGTGCCAGCAGTTTCCAAAAAAACATTCAGTACTTC
d_call: .; j_call: TRBJ1-5; clone_size: .; v_call: TRBV25-1; cdr3_aa: CASSFDGAGQPQHF; cdr3_nt: TGTGCCAGCAGTTTTGACGGAGCTGGACAGCCCCAGCATTTT
d_call: .; j_call: TRBJ2-7; clone_size: .; v_call: TRBV25-1; cdr3_aa: CASSAPGAQYEQYF; cdr3_nt: TGTGCCAGCAGTGCCCCAGGGGCCCAATACGAGCAGTACTTC
d_call: .; j_call: TRBJ2-5; clone_size: .; v_call: TRBV7-9; cdr3_aa: CASSFDGYQETQYF; cdr3_nt: TGTGCCAGCAGCTTTGACGGGTACCAAGAGACCCAGTACTTC
d_call: .; j_call: TRBJ2-3; clone_size: .; v_call: TRBV5-3; cdr3_aa: CARRRLRVWRQSGDTQYF; cdr3_nt: TGTGCCAGAAGAAGACTCCGGGTTTGGCGGCAGAGTGGAGATACGCAGTATTTT
d_call: .; j_call: TRBJ2-1; clone_size: .; v_call: TRBV5-1; cdr3_aa: CASSWGNRAGEQFF; cdr3_nt: TGCGCCAGCAGCTGGGGCAACAGGGCCGGTGAGCAGTTCTTC
d_call: .; j_call: TRBJ1-5; clone_size: .; v_call: TRBV7-8; cdr3_aa: CASSLKGVVQSNQPQHF; cdr3_nt: TGTGCCAGCAGCTTAAAGGGGGTAGTACAGAGCAATCAGCCCCAGCATTTT
d_call: .; j_call: TRBJ2-1; clone_size: .; v_call: TRBV7-3; cdr3_aa: CASSFISGGGNEQFF; cdr3_nt: TGTGCCAGCAGCTTCATAAGCGGTGGGGGGAATGAGCAGTTCTTC
d_call: .; j_call: TRBJ1-3; clone_size: .; v_call: TRBV2; cdr3_aa: CASSETSTRSWGPAASSGNTIYF; cdr3_nt: TGTGCCAGCAGTGAAACCAGTACCCGATCGTGGGGGCCAGCAGCGTCCTCTGGAAACACCATATATTTT
d_call: TRBD2; j_call: TRBJ2-7; clone_size: once; v_call: TRBV28; cdr3_aa: CASSLASGGTYEQYF; cdr3_nt: TGTGCCAGCAGTTTGGCCAGCGGGGGCACCTACGAGCAGTACTTC
d_call: .; j_call: TRBJ1-1; clone_size: .; v_call: TRBV3-1/TRBV3-2; cdr3_aa: CASSRDKNTEAFF; cdr3_nt: TGTGCCAGCAGCCGGGACAAGAACACTGAAGCTTTCTTT
d_call: TRBD2; j_call: TRBJ2-5; clone_size: .; v_call: TRBV11-3; cdr3_aa: CASSSWGTSGEHPETQYF; cdr3_nt: TGTGCCAGCAGCTCGTGGGGTACTAGCGGGGAGCATCCAGAGACCCAGTACTTC
d_call: .; j_call: TRBJ1-2; clone_size: .; v_call: TRBV6-5; cdr3_aa: CASRPDALRGNGYTF; cdr3_nt: TGTGCCAGCAGACCAGACGCTTTACGGGGAAATGGCTACACCTTC
d_call: .; j_call: TRBJ1-2; clone_size: .; v_call: TRBV14; cdr3_aa: CASSQSRADGYTF; cdr3_nt: TGTGCCAGCAGCCAAAGCAGGGCTGATGGCTACACCTTC
d_call: .; j_call: TRBJ1-5; clone_size: .; v_call: TRBV19; cdr3_aa: CASSDRADQPQHF; cdr3_nt: TGTGCCAGTAGCGACAGAGCAGATCAGCCCCAGCATTTT
d_call: TRBD2; j_call: TRBJ2-6; clone_size: .; v_call: TRBV14; cdr3_aa: CASSQVTSGTRSGANVLTF; cdr3_nt: TGTGCCAGCAGCCAGGTTACTAGCGGGACTCGATCTGGGGCCAACGTCCTGACTTTC
d_call: TRBD1; j_call: TRBJ2-7; clone_size: many; v_call: TRBV27; cdr3_aa: CASSLSARGPYEQYF; cdr3_nt: TGTGCCAGCAGTTTATCCGCCAGGGGGCCCTACGAGCAGTACTTC
d_call: TRBD2; j_call: TRBJ2-7; clone_size: .; v_call: TRBV5-1; cdr3_aa: CASSLSASGGISSYEQYF; cdr3_nt: TGCGCCAGCAGCTTGTCGGCTAGCGGGGGAATCAGCTCCTACGAGCAGTACTTC
d_call: .; j_call: TRBJ1-1; clone_size: .; v_call: TRBV11-3; cdr3_aa: CASSGGDTEAFF; cdr3_nt: TGTGCCAGCTCTGGAGGGGACACTGAAGCTTTCTTT
d_call: TRBD1; j_call: TRBJ1-3; clone_size: .; v_call: TRBV6-4; cdr3_aa: CASDRESGNTIYF; cdr3_nt: TGTGCCAGCGACAGGGAATCTGGAAACACCATATATTTT
d_call: .; j_call: TRBJ1-1; clone_size: .; v_call: TRBV5-1; cdr3_aa: CASSFGGVRNTEAFF; cdr3_nt: TGCGCCAGCAGCTTTGGAGGGGTTAGGAACACTGAAGCTTTCTTT
d_call: .; j_call: TRBJ1-2; clone_size: .; v_call: TRBV28; cdr3_aa: CASSLGGVGVGGYTF; cdr3_nt: TGTGCCAGCAGTCTAGGCGGTGTCGGGGTGGGAGGCTACACCTTC
d_call: .; j_call: TRBJ1-5; clone_size: .; v_call: TRBV28; cdr3_aa: CASSSPDQPQHF; cdr3_nt: TGTGCCAGCAGTTCCCCCGATCAGCCCCAGCATTTT
d_call: .; j_call: TRBJ1-1; clone_size: few; v_call: TRBV6-1; cdr3_aa: CASSELGAMNTEAFF; cdr3_nt: TGTGCCAGCAGTGAATTGGGGGCCATGAACACTGAAGCTTTCTTT